A selection of T cell receptor beta chains follows, all from one sample in a study of T cells in localized non-small cell lung cancer. Produced via immunoSEQ multiplex PCR; TCRdb's table is partial and in-frame only. The sample records some 16,000 clones, about 85% being singletons. This specimen was peripheral blood, taken before any cancer treatment. These receptors were taken from a male donor aged 60 or over with stage I lung adenocarcinoma. Both conserved end residues are part of each CDR3. The order of the fields is CDR3 protein, CDR3 DNA, V gene, clone size, D gene, J gene. The D gene is left open where the match is weak. Expanded clones get a size class; other rows say once, few or many, or leave the size out.

CSVATSGNTGELFF,TGCAGCGTCGCGACTAGCGGGAACACCGGGGAGCTGTTTTTT,TRBV29-1,-,TRBD2,TRBJ2-2
CASSSRQGANEKLFF,TGTGCCAGCAGCTCCCGACAGGGGGCTAATGAAAAACTGTTTTTT,TRBV7-9,medium-sized,TRBD1,TRBJ1-4
CASTPGAGVRSREQFF,TGTGCCAGCACCCCAGGGGCAGGTGTCCGTTCTAGGGAGCAGTTCTTC,TRBV2,-,-,TRBJ2-1
CASSRPESGRAGEQFF,TGTGCCAGCTCACGACCTGAGAGCGGGAGGGCCGGGGAGCAGTTCTTC,TRBV18,-,TRBD2,TRBJ2-1
CASSLAGGNEQFF,TGTGCCAGCAGCTTAGCAGGAGGCAATGAGCAGTTCTTC,TRBV11-2,-,-,TRBJ2-1
CASSPPEGVPQHF,TGTGCCAGCAGCCCGCCCGAGGGCGTTCCCCAGCATTTT,TRBV28,once,-,TRBJ1-5
CASSLLGVINNSPLHF,TGTGCCAGCAGTTTATTGGGGGTCATCAATAATTCACCCCTCCACTTT,TRBV27,-,-,TRBJ1-6
CASSFNGGYQETQYF,TGTGCCAGCAGCTTCAACGGGGGCTACCAAGAGACCCAGTACTTC,TRBV7-2,-,-,TRBJ2-5
CASSYGQSDQPQHF,TGTGCCAGCAGTTACGGGCAGTCGGATCAGCCCCAGCATTTT,TRBV6-5,-,-,TRBJ1-5
CATSREKEGAYEQYF,TGTGCCACCAGCAGAGAAAAGGAGGGAGCCTACGAGCAGTACTTC,TRBV15,-,-,TRBJ2-7
CASSLSDRDEQYF,TGTGCCAGCAGCCTATCGGACAGGGACGAGCAGTACTTC,TRBV5-6,-,TRBD1,TRBJ2-7
CASSQVGGRSHGYTF,TGCGCCAGCAGCCAAGTTGGGGGGCGCTCTCATGGCTACACCTTC,TRBV4-3,few,-,TRBJ1-2
CASSLTPANTGELFF,TGCGCCAGCAGCCTGACTCCCGCGAACACCGGGGAGCTGTTTTTT,TRBV4-3,few,-,TRBJ2-2
CASRDGMNTEAFF,TGCGCCAGCAGGGACGGGATGAACACTGAAGCTTTCTTT,TRBV4-3,-,-,TRBJ1-1
CASRNRDRAYGYTF,TGTGCCAGCAGGAACCGGGACAGGGCGTATGGCTACACCTTC,TRBV28,-,TRBD1,TRBJ1-2
CASSLRSGEGQLYPFF,TGTGCCAGCAGCCTCAGATCGGGGGAGGGCCAGCTGTATCCGTTCTTC,TRBV11-2,-,TRBD2,TRBJ2-1
CASSPNGQSFTDTQYF,TGTGCCAGCTCACCCAACGGACAGTCTTTCACAGATACGCAGTATTTT,TRBV18,-,-,TRBJ2-3
CASSLDLGGHNEQFF,TGTGCCAGCAGCTTAGATCTAGGCGGACACAATGAGCAGTTCTTC,TRBV11-3,-,-,TRBJ2-1
CASSLVRSNTEAFF,TGTGCCAGCAGCTTAGTCCGTTCGAACACTGAAGCTTTCTTT,TRBV7-9,-,-,TRBJ1-1
CASSAQPGGGGNIQYF,TGTGCCAGCAGCGCCCAACCTGGGGGCGGGGGAAACATTCAGTACTTC,TRBV11-2,few,-,TRBJ2-4
CASSQEPDVYGYTF,TGCGCCAGCAGCCAAGAACCGGATGTCTATGGCTACACCTTC,TRBV4-1,once,-,TRBJ1-2
CASSWGQPSYNSPLHF,TGTGCCAGCAGCTGGGGACAGCCCTCCTATAATTCACCCCTCCACTTT,TRBV5-4,-,TRBD1,TRBJ1-6
CASSYPGVPVYGYTF,TGTGCCAGCAGCTACCCAGGGGTACCGGTCTATGGCTACACCTTC,TRBV7-2,-,-,TRBJ1-2